This TCR beta chain stems from a study of T cells in Graves' hyperthyroidism and ophthalmopathy. Findings of the study overall: Blood also showed most of the thyroid clonotypes that were expanded above 0.001.

As for this clonotype: Its antigen is not known.

Per the germline V gene, CDR1 is MNHEY and CDR2 is SVGAGI. Between the trimmed V and J ends, which lost 5 bases and 4 bases, there was a span of 17 bases. CDR3 length: 15 residues. Researchers defined stable Graves' hyperthyroidism as no ophthalmopathy progression within 18 months. Researchers barred patients who had uncontrolled infection, other autoimmune disease, pregnancy or lactation. Source material for PBMCs was over 7.5 ml fresh peripheral blood. RNA transcripts yielded amplified TCR beta CDR3 regions. First-round RT-PCR with HTBI primers amplified the TCR CDR3 region. TCRdb independently ran MiXCR on the multiplex PCR reads; one entry per CDR3 protein. The data hold around 720,000 distinct CDR3 sequences, with roughly 32% observed a single time.

The sequence derives from a woman in her thirties or forties with Graves' hyperthyroidism. The V and J genes are TRBV6-5 and TRBJ1-1; D gene uncertain. The sample comprised blood. The CDR3 loop is CASSPRIVPGTEAFF. As DNA, the CDR3 is TGTGCCAGCAGTCCACGGATTGTTCCGGGCACTGAAGCTTTCTTT.